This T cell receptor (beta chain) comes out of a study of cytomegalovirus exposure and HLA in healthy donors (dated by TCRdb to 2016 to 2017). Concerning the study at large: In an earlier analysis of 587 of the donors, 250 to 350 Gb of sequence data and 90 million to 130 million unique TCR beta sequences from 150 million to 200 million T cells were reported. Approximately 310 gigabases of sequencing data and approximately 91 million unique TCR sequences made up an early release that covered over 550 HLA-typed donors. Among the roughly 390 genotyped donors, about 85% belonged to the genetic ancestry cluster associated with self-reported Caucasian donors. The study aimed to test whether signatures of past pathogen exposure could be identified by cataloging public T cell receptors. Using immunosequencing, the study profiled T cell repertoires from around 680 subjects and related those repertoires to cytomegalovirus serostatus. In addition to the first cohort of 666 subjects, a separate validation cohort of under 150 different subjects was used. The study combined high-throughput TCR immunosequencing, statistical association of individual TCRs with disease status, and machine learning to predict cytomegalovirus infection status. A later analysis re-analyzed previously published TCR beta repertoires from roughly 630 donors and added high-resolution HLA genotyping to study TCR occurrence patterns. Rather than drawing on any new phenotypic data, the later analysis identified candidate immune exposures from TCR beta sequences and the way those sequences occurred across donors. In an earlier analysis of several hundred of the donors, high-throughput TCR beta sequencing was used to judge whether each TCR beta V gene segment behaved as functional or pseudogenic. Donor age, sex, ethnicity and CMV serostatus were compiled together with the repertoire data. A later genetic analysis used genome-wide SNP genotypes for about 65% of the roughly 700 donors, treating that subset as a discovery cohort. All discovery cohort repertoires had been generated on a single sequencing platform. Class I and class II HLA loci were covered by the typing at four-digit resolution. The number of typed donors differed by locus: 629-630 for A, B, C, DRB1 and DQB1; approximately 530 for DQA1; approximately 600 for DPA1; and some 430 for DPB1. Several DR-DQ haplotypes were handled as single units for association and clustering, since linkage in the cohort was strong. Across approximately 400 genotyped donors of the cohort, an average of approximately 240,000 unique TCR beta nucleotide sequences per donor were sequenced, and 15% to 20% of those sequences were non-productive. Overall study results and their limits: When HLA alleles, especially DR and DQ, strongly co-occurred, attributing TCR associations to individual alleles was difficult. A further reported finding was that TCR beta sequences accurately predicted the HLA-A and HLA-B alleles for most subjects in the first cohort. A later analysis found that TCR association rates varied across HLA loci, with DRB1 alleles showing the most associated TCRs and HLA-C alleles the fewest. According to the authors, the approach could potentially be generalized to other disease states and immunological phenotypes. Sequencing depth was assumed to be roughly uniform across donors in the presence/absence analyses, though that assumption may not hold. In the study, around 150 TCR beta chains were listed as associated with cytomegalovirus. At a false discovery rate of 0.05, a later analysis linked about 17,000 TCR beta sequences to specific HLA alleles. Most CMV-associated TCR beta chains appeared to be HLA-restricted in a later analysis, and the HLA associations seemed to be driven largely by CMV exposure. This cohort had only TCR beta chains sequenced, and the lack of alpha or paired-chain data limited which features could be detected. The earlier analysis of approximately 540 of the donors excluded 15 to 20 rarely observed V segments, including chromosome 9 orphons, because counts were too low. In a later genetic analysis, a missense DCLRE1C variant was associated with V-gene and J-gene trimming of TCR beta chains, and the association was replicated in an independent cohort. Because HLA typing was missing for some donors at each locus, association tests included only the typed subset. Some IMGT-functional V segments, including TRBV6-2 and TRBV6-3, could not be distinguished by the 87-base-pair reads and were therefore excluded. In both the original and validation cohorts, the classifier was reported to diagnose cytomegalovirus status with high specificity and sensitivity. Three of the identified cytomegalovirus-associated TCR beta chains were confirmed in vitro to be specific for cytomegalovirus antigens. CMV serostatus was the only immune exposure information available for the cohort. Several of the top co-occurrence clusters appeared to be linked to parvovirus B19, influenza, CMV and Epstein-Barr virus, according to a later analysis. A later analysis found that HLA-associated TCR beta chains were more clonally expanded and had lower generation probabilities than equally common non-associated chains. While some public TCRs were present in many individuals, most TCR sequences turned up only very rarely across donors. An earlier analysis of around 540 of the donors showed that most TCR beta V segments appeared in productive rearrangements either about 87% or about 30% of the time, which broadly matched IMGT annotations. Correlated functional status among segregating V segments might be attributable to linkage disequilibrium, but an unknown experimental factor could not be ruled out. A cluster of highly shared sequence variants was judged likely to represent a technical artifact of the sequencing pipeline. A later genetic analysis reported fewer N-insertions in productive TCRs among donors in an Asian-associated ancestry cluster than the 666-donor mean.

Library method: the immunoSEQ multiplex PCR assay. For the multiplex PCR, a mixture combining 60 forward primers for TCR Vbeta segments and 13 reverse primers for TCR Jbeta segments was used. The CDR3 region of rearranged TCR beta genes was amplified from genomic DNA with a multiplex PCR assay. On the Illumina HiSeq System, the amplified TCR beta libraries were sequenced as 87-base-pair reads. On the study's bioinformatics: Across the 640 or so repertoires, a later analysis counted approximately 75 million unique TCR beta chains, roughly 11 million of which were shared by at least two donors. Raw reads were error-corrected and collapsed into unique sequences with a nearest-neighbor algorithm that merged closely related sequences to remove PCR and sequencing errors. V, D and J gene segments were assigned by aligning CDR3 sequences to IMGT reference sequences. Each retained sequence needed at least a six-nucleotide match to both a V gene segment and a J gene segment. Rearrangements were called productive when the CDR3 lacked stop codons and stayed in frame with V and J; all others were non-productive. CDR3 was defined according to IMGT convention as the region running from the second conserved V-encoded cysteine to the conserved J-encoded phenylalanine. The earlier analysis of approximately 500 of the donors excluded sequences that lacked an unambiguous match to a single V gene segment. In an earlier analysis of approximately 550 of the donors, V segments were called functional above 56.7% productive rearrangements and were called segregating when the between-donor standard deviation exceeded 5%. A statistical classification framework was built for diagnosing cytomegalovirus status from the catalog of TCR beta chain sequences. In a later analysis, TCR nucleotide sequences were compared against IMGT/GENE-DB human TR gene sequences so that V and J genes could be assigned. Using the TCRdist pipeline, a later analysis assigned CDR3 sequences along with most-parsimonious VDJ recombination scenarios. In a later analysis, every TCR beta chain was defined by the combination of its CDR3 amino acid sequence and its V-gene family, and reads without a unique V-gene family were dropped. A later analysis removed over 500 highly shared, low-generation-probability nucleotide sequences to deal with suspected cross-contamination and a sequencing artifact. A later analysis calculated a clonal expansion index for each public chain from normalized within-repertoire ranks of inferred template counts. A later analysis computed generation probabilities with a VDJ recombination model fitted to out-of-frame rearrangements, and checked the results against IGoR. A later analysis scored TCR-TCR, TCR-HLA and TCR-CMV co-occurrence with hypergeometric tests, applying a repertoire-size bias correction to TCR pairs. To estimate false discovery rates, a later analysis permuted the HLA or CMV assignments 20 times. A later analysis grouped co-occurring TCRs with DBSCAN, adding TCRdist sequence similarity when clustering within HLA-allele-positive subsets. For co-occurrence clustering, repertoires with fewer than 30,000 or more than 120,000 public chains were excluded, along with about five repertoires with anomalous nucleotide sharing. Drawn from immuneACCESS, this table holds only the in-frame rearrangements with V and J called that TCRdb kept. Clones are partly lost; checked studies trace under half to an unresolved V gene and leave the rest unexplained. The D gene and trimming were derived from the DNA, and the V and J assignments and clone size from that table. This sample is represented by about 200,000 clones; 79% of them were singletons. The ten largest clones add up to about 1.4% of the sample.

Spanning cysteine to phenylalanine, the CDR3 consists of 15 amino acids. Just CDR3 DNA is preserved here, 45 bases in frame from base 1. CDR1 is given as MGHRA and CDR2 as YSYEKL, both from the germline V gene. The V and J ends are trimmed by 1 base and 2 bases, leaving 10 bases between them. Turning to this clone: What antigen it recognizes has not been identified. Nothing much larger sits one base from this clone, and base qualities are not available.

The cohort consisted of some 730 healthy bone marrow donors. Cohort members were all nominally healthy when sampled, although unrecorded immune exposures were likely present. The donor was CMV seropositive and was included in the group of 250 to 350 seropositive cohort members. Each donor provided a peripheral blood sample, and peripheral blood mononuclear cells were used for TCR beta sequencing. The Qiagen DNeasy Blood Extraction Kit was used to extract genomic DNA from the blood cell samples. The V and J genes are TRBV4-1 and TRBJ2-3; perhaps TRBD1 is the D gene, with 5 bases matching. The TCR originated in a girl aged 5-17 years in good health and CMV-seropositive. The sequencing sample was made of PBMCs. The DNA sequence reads TGCGCCAGCAGCCAAGTAGCAGGGTCCACAGATACGCAGTATTTT. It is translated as CASSQVAGSTDTQYF.